The 28 T cell receptor beta chains in this list originate from one sample, sequenced in a study of shared clonotypes between healthy human individuals (dated by TCRdb to about 2020). Receptors were amplified or captured by the immunoSEQ multiplex PCR assay. TCRdb re-hosts the immuneACCESS table, in-frame sequences only. Its copies lack some clones; in the studies checked, an unresolved V gene accounts for under half of them, and the cause for the rest is not known. The sample contains about 640,000 clones, around 72% of them found a single time. About 2% of the sample rests with the top ten. The sequenced material came from memory CD4+ T cells sorted from blood. The sample's cell subset or site, from its label and the paper: CD45RA-negative fraction. The source of these receptors is a woman younger than 45 in good health.

A single count supports this clone. The chain is built from TRBV4-1 and TRBJ2-5, with 7 bases lining up with TRBD2. The V gene's germline CDR1 is MGHRA and CDR2 YSYEKL. V lost 1 base, J lost 1 base, and 12 bases stayed unmatched. CDR3 length: 18 amino acids. The CDR3 DNA reads as TGCGCCAGCAGCCAAGTAGTCTGGGGAGGGGTCAGCCAAGAGACCCAGTACTTC. It encodes CASSQVVWGGVSQETQYF.

At least ten counts were recorded for this clone. The identical CDR3 is also encoded by other nucleotide sequences in the sample. The chain uses TRBV18 and TRBJ1-2; tentatively, D is TRBD1 (5 bases). The length of the CDR3 is 13 residues. The V gene lost 3 bases and the J gene lost 4 bases, with 9 bases spanning the gap. Germline V CDR1 and CDR2: KGHSH, LQKENI. The CDR3 protein is CASSPDKRYGYTF. DNA of the CDR3: TGTGCCAGCTCACCGGACAAGCGCTATGGCTACACCTTC.

The J gene is TRBJ2-4, the V gene TRBV5-6; 10 bases agree with TRBD1. Trimming cost V 7 bases and J 9 bases; bases outside gene matches: 13. Germline values: CDR1 SGHDT, CDR2 YYEEEE. This CDR3 comprises 15 residues. The CDR3 protein is CASSPGWTGGSIQYF. The CDR3 bases are TGTGCCAGCTCCCCGGGGTGGACAGGGGGTAGCATTCAGTACTTC.

This rearrangement joins TRBV4-2 to TRBJ2-7; D is possibly TRBD1 (6 bases). This CDR3 comprises 15 residues. Germline V gene sequence: CDR1 LGHNA, CDR2 YNFKEQ. V shed 5 bases and J shed 0 bases, with 14 bases lying between them. The CDR3 is CASSSVGASSYEQYF. The CDR3 DNA reads as TGTGCCAGCAGCTCAGTGGGGGCTAGCTCCTACGAGCAGTACTTC.

The chain combines TRBV18 with TRBJ1-1, with no clear D. Germline loops: CDR1 KGHSH, CDR2 LQKENI. The CDR3 extends over 16 amino acids. Deletions cut 2 bases from V and 1 base from J, with 14 bases between. CDR3 region: CASSPFNDIGNTEAFF. In nucleotides, the CDR3 is TGTGCCAGCTCACCATTTAACGACATCGGGAACACTGAAGCTTTCTTT.

This clone showed up just a few times. J is TRBJ2-7 and V is TRBV30, with 7 bases lining up with TRBD2. There are 12 residues in the CDR3. CDR1 is GTSNPN, CDR2 SVGIG, per germline (reference sequence). The ends lost 0 bases at V and 7 bases at J; junction bases unmatched: 3. The CDR3 sequence: CAWSVGEGEQYF. The CDR3, as DNA: TGTGCCTGGAGTGTCGGGGAGGGGGAGCAGTACTTC.

The chain recombines TRBV27 with TRBJ2-1; D is undetermined. The CDR3 contains 16 residues. The V end lost 6 bases, the J end lost 5 bases, and 20 bases lay between the germline ends. Germline-derived CDR1 and CDR2 are MNHEY and SMNVEV (reference sequence). The CDR3 loop reads CASRRAFLESHNEQFF. For the CDR3, the DNA is TGTGCCAGCAGGCGTGCTTTTTTGGAGTCGCACAATGAGCAGTTCTTC.

About this clone itself: The same CDR3 is also encoded by other DNA sequences in this sample. CDR3 protein: CASSIRQGLNTEAFF. The CDR3 DNA is TGTGCCAGTAGTATAAGACAGGGATTGAACACTGAAGCTTTCTTT. The chain carries TRBV19 and TRBJ1-1, with 7 positions matching TRBD1. Germline V CDR1 and CDR2: LNHDA, SQIVND (reference sequence). The V segment lost 2 bases and the J segment 0 bases; nucleotides outside the gene matches: 3. The CDR3 is 15 amino acids.

The V call is TRBV19, the J call TRBJ1-1, with D unresolved. Germline-derived CDR1 and CDR2 are LNHDA and SQIVND (reference sequence). The CDR3 consists of 13 residues. Deletions cut 3 bases from V and 2 bases from J, with 7 bases between. The CDR3 reads CASSIRVNTEAFF. The CDR3 region has the DNA TGTGCCAGTAGTATTAGGGTAAACACTGAAGCTTTCTTT. The entire variable domain, with the rest obtained from reference TRBV19 and TRBJ1-1, is as follows: DGGITQSPKYLFRKEGQNVTLSCEQNLNHDAMYWYRQDPGQGLRLIYYSQIVNDFQKGDIAEGYSVSREKKESFPLTVTSAQKNPTAFYLCASSIRVNTEAFFGQGTRLTVV.

This clone was detected ten times or more. DNA of the CDR3: TGTGCCAGCAGCAAAGGTGGCCTCCGGGGTCCTAGCGGGAATGAGACCCAGTACTTC. Translation gives CASSKGGLRGPSGNETQYF. V is TRBV21-1 and J is TRBJ2-5; the table's D call TRBD2 went unverified against the DNA. TRBV21-1 corresponds to a pseudogene. The CDR3 is 19 residues long.

This rearrangement joins TRBV30 to TRBJ1-1, with D hard to call. Germline values: CDR1 GTSNPN, CDR2 SVGIG (reference sequence). This CDR3 contains 14 residues. V gave up 0 bases and J gave up 2 bases, with 10 bases separating them. The CDR3 loop reads CAWSVLEFNTEAFF. The CDR3, as DNA: TGTGCCTGGAGTGTACTAGAGTTTAACACTGAAGCTTTCTTT.

This CDR3 is CAWSVGNFASSGETQYF. The CDR3 coding sequence is TGTGCCTGGAGTGTAGGTAATTTTGCGTCGTCGGGGGAGACCCAGTACTTC. This chain links TRBV30 with TRBJ2-5, with a possible D match to TRBD2 (5 bases). V dropped 0 bases and J dropped 5 bases, with 22 bases sitting between them. Per the germline V gene, CDR1 is GTSNPN and CDR2 is SVGIG (reference sequence). There are 17 residues in the CDR3.

Concerning this clone itself: Other DNA variants within this sample encode the same CDR3. The CDR3 DNA reads as TGCGCCAGCAGCTTGGCCCGGGACACAACAGATACGCAGTATTTT. Encoded protein: CASSLARDTTDTQYF. The genes are TRBV5-1 and TRBJ2-3; perhaps TRBD1 as D (6 bases). V gave up 0 bases and J gave up 3 bases, with 11 bases separating them. The germline V gene encodes CDR1 SGHRS and CDR2 YFSETQ. The CDR3 loop spans 15 amino acids.

Only a few counts were recorded for this clone. The V gene is TRBV25-1, the J gene TRBJ2-7, with 11 bases fitting TRBD2. Trimming cost V 6 bases and J 5 bases; bases outside gene matches: 6. The CDR3 has 14 residues. Germline loops: CDR1 MGHDK, CDR2 SYGVNS. The CDR3 spells CASRDSSGRNEQYF. The CDR3 bases are TGTGCCAGCAGGGACTCTAGCGGGAGGAACGAGCAGTACTTC.

Details on this clone: This may stem from a read error, because a much larger clone lies one nucleotide away. The chain couples TRBV7-2 to TRBJ1-1; no definite D call. V was clipped by 2 bases and J by 1 base, with 5 bases between them. The CDR3 runs to 13 residues. CDR1 and CDR2 from the germline V gene are SGHTA and FQGNSA. The CDR3 bases are TGTGCCAGCAGCTTATTCGAGAACACTGAAGCTTTCTTT. Protein: CASSLFENTEAFF.

The gene calls are TRBV30 and TRBJ2-7; 8 bases map to TRBD1. Trimming at V came to 2 bases and at J to 4 bases, leaving 4 bases not matched to a gene. This CDR3 has 13 amino acids. CDR1 is GTSNPN, CDR2 SVGIG, per germline (reference sequence). CDR3 DNA sequence: TGTGCCTGGAGTTCCCGGGACAGGTACGAGCAGTACTTC. The encoded protein is CAWSSRDRYEQYF.

The rearrangement joins TRBV11-2 to TRBJ2-7; TRBD2 might be the D (6 bases). V was clipped by 5 bases and J by 0 bases, with 14 bases between them. Germline assignment: CDR1 SGHAT and CDR2 FQNNGV. CDR3 length equals 15 residues. CDR3 sequence reads: CASSPLALLSYEQYF. CDR3 sequence (DNA): TGTGCCAGCAGCCCACTAGCTCTCCTCTCCTACGAGCAGTACTTC.

The chain employs TRBV14 and TRBJ2-7, with D maybe TRBD2 (6 bases). V dropped 1 base and J dropped 3 bases, with 16 bases sitting between them. The CDR3 is made up of 16 amino acids. Germline V lookup: CDR1 SGHDN, CDR2 FVKESK. DNA of the CDR3: TGTGCCAGCAGCCAAGGATTCTGGGGGGACCACTACGAGCAGTACTTC. This sequence encodes CASSQGFWGDHYEQYF.

This rearrangement joins TRBV30 to TRBJ2-2; D not certain. Germline CDR1 and CDR2: GTSNPN and SVGIG (reference sequence). Trimming left V 0 bases short and J 0 bases short, with 8 bases between. The CDR3 runs 15 residues. In DNA, the CDR3 is TGTGCCTGGAGTGTACGATTCGCGAACACCGGGGAGCTGTTTTTT. This gives the protein CAWSVRFANTGELFF.

The table lists this clone with a few counts. V usage is TRBV11-2 and J usage is TRBJ2-3, with a weak D call TRBD1 (6 bases). CDR1 and CDR2 from the germline V gene are SGHAT and FQNNGV. Trimming took off 5 bases at V and 2 bases at J, with 14 bases between the two ends. The CDR3 spans 15 residues. The CDR3 coding sequence is TGTGCCAGCAGCCCTCCGGACAGTTACACAGATACGCAGTATTTT. This encodes CASSPPDSYTDTQYF.

The chain recombines TRBV4-1 with TRBJ2-3, with D possibly TRBD1 on 6 matching bases. V was cut by 4 bases and J by 4 bases, with 18 bases left in between. The CDR3 length is 16 residues. Germline V gene lookup returns CDR1 MGHRA and CDR2 YSYEKL. The CDR3 DNA reads TGCGCCAGCAGCCGACATGGCACAGGGACCTCAGATACGCAGTATTTT. Protein product: CASSRHGTGTSDTQYF.

The chain carries TRBV7-2 and TRBJ1-3; unclear D gene. This CDR3 spans 14 amino acids. CDR1 and CDR2 (germline): SGHTA, FQGNSA. Trimming stripped 1 base from V and 2 bases from J, with 6 bases between. DNA for the CDR3: TGTGCCAGCAGCTTAGACTTCGCTGGAAACACCATATATTTT. Translating it yields CASSLDFAGNTIYF.

The V gene is TRBV28, the J gene TRBJ1-2, with 9 bases that match TRBD1. The CDR3 extends over 16 amino acids. From germline, CDR1 is MDHEN and CDR2 SYDVKM. After removal of 4 bases from V and 8 bases from J, the junction contained 14 bases not matched to a gene. The CDR3: CASSSPLQGATTGYTF. Here the CDR3 DNA reads TGTGCCAGCAGTTCACCGCTACAGGGGGCTACGACAGGCTACACCTTC.

V and J are TRBV19 and TRBJ2-7; TRBD2 matches at 10 bases. V dropped 7 bases and J dropped 2; count of bases not matched to a gene: 8. In germline, CDR1 is LNHDA, CDR2 SQIVND (reference sequence). The CDR3 consists of 15 residues. CDR3 coding DNA: TGTGCCAGTACCCCCGGTCTAGCGGGAGCCTACGAGCAGTACTTC. Translated, it gives CASTPGLAGAYEQYF.

V is TRBV6-5 and J is TRBJ2-2; D is possibly TRBD2 (5 bases). Trimming shortened V by 8 bases and J by 3 bases, and 13 bases separated the two germline ends. Germline CDR1 is MNHEY and CDR2 is SVGAGI. The CDR3 has 14 residues. The CDR3 loop is CASATGSYTGELFF. For the CDR3, the DNA is TGTGCCAGCGCCACGGGGAGCTACACCGGGGAGCTGTTTTTT.

The chain is built from TRBV5-4 and TRBJ2-1; 7 bases agree with TRBD2. This CDR3 has 14 amino acids. Germline loops: CDR1 SGHNT, CDR2 YYREEE (reference sequence). Trimming at V came to 1 base and at J to 6 bases, leaving 4 bases not matched to a gene. The DNA of the CDR3 is TGTGCCAGCAGCTTGAAAACGGGAGGCAATGAGCAGTTCTTC. It translates to CASSLKTGGNEQFF.

The chain couples TRBV6-5 to TRBJ2-2; 10 bases are a match to TRBD2. Unmatched junction bases numbered 8, after V lost 6 bases and J lost 7 bases. The CDR3 is 15 amino acids. The germline V gene has CDR1 MNHEY and CDR2 SVGAGI. CDR3 nucleotide sequence: TGTGCCAGCAGCCGGCTAGCGGGAGTCGTCGGGGAGCTGTTTTTT. Protein sequence: CASSRLAGVVGELFF.

The V gene is TRBV5-4, the J gene TRBJ2-7; D perhaps matches TRBD2 (6 bases). Trimming left V 4 bases short and J 7 bases short, with 18 bases between. The CDR3 length is 14 residues. The germline gives CDR1 SGHNT, CDR2 YYREEE (reference sequence). The CDR3 is CASSPGTGALEQYF. The CDR3 nucleotides are TGTGCCAGCAGCCCCGGGACTGGGGCTCTGGAGCAGTACTTC.